This note documents a single T cell receptor (beta chain) sequence. This record belongs to a study of neoadjuvant anti-PD-1 for oral cavity cancer. Study overall: Nivolumab at 3 mg/kg was mostly given biweekly, three to four doses, pre-surgery.

Trimming shortened V by 4 bases and J by 2 bases, and 7 bases separated the two germline ends. Germline CDR1 is SGDLS and CDR2 is YYNGEE. The CDR3 is made up of 13 amino acids. The sample's time point: after neoadjuvant nivolumab, at surgical resection. Data came from immunoSEQ multiplex PCR; TCRdb stores just in-frame clones and leaves some out. This table holds over 7,000 clones, nearly 70% found once. Specimen: PBMCs, collected after nivolumab (anti-PD-1) treatment. The sequence came from a person aged 35-79 years with oral cavity squamous cell carcinoma. This chain joins TRBV9 and TRBJ2-1; TRBD1 might be the D (6 bases). CDR3: CASSRDTYNEQFF. The CDR3 coding sequence is TGTGCCAGCAGCAGGGACACCTACAATGAGCAGTTCTTC.